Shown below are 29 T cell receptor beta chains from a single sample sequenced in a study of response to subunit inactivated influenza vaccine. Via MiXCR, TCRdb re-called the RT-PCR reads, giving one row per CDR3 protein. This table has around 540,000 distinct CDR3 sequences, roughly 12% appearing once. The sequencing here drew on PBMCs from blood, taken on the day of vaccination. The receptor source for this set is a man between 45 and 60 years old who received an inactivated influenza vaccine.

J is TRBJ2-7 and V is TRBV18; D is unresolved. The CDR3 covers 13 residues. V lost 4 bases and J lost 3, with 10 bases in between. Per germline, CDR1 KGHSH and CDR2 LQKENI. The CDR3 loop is CASSLNPNYEQYF. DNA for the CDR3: TGTGCCAGCTCACTAAATCCCAACTACGAGCAGTACTTC. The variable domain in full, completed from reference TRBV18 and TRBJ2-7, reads NAGVMQNPRHLVRRRGQEARLRCSPMKGHSHVYWYRQLPEEGLKFMVYLQKENIIDESGMPKERFSAEFPKEGPSILRIQQVVRGDSAAYFCASSLNPNYEQYFGPGTRLTVT.

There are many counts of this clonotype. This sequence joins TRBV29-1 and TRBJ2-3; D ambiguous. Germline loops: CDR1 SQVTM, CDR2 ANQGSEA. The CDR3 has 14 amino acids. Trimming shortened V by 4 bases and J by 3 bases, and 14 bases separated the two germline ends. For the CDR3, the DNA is TGCAGCGTTGTGCAGCCTTATAGAACAGATACGCAGTATTTT. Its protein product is CSVVQPYRTDTQYF.

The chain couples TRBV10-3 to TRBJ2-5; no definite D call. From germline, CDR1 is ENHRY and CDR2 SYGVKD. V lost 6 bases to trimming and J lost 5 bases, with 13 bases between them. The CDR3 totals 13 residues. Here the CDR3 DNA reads TGTGCCATCAGCCCCCTCCCTGAGGAGACCCAGTACTTC. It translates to CAISPLPEETQYF.

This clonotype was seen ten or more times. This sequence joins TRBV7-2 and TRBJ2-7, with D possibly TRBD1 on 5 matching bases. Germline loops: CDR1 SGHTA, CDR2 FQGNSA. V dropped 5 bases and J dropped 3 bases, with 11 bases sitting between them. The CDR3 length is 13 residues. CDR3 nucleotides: TGTGCCAGCAGCCCTGACAGTAACTACGAGCAGTACTTC. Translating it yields CASSPDSNYEQYF.

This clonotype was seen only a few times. CDR3 DNA: TGTGCCAGTAGTATTCAAGGCCATAACTATGGCTACACCTTC. Translated: CASSIQGHNYGYTF. The gene calls are TRBV19 and TRBJ1-2; D uncertain. Germline V gene data show CDR1 as LNHDA and CDR2 as SQIVND (reference sequence). This CDR3 contains 14 residues. V was pared by 3 bases and J by 1 base, with 9 bases between.

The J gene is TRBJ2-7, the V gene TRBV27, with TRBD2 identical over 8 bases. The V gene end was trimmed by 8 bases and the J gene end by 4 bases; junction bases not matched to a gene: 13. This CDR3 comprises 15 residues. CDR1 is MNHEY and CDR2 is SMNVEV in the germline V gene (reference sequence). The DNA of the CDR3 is TGTGCCAGCGGTACAGCGGGAGTGAGTCGGTACGAGCAGTACTTC. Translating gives CASGTAGVSRYEQYF.

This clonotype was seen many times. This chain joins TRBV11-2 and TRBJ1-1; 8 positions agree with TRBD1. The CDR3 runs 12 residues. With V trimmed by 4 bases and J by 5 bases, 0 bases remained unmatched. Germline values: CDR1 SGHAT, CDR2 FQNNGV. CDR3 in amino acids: CASSWTGTEAFF. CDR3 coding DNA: TGTGCCAGCAGCTGGACAGGGACTGAAGCTTTCTTT.

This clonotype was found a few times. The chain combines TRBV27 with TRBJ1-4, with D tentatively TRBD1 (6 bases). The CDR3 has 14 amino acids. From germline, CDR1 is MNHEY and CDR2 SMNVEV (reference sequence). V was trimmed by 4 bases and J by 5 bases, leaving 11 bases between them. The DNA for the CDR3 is TGTGCCAGCAGTTCCCGGGACACAAATGAAAAACTGTTTTTT. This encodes CASSSRDTNEKLFF.

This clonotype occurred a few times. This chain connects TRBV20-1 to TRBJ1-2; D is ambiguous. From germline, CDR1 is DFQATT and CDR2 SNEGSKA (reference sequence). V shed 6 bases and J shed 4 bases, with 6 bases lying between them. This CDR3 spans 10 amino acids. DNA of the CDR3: TGCAGTGCCTACAGCTATGGCTACACCTTC. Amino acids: CSAYSYGYTF.

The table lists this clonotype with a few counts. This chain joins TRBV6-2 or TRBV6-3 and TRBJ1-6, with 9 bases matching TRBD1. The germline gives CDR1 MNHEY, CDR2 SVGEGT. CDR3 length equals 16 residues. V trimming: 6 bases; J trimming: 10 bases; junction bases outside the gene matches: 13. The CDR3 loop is CASSPAGQGRVSPLHF. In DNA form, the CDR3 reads TGTGCCAGCAGCCCCGCCGGACAGGGGAGAGTATCACCCCTCCACTTT.

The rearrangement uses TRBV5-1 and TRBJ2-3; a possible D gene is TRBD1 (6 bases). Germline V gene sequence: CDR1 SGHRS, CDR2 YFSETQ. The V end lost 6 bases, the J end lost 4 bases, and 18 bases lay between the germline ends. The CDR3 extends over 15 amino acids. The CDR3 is CASKSHREAADTQYF. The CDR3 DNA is TGCGCCAGCAAGTCCCACAGGGAAGCAGCAGATACGCAGTATTTT.

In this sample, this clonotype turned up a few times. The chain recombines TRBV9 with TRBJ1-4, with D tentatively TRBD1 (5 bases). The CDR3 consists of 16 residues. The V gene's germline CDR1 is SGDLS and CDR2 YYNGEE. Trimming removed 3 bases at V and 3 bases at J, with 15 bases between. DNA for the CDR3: TGTGCCAGCAGCGCTAGCTTGGGGCGACCTAATGAAAAACTGTTTTTT. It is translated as CASSASLGRPNEKLFF.

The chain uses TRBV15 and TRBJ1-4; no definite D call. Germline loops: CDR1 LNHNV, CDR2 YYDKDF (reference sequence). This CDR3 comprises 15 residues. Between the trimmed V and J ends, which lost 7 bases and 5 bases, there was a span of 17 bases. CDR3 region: CATTLTGALNEKLFF. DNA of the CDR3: TGTGCCACCACCCTAACGGGAGCTTTAAATGAAAAACTGTTTTTT.

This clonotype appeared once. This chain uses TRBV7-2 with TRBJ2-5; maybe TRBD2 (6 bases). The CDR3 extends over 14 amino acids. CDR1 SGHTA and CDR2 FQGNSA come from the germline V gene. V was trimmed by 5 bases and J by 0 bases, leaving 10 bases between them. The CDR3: CASSQRGYQETQYF. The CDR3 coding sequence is TGTGCCAGCAGCCAACGGGGGTACCAAGAGACCCAGTACTTC. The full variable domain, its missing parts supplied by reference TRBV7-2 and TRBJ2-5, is GAGVSQSPSNKVTEKGKDVELRCDPISGHTALYWYRQSLGQGLEFLIYFQGNSAPDKSGLPSDRFSAERTGGSVSTLTIQRTQQEDSAVYLCASSQRGYQETQYFGPGTRLLVL.

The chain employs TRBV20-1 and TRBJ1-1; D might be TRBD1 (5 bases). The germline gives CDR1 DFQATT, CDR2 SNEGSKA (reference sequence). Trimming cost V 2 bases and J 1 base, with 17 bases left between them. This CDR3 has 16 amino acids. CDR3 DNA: TGCAGTGCTAGATCGACCGGGACCCACCCGAACACTGAAGCTTTCTTT. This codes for CSARSTGTHPNTEAFF.

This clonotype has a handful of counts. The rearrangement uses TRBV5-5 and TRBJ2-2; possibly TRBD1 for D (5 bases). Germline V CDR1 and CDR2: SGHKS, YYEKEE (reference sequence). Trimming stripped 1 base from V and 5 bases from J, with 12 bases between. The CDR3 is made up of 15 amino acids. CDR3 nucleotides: TGTGCCAGCAGCTTGCTCGACAGCCAGACCGGGGAGCTGTTTTTT. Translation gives CASSLLDSQTGELFF.

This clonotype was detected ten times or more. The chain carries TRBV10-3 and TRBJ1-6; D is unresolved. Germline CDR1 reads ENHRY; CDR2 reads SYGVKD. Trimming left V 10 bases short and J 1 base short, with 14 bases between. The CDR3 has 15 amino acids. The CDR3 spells CATKTNKSYNSPLHF. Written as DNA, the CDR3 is TGTGCCACCAAAACTAACAAGTCCTATAATTCACCCCTCCACTTT.

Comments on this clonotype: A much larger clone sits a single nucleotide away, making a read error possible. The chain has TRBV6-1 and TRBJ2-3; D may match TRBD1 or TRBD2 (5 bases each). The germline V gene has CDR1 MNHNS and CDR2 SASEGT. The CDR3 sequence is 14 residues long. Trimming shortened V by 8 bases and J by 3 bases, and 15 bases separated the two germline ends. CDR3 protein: CASQSGAWTDTQYF. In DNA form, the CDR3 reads TGTGCCAGCCAGTCCGGGGCATGGACAGATACGCAGTATTTT.

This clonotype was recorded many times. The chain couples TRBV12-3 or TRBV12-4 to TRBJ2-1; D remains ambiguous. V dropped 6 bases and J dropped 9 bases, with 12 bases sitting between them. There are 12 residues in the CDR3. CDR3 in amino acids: CASSHSIGEQFF. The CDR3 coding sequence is TGTGCCAGCAGCCATTCCATTGGTGAGCAGTTCTTC.

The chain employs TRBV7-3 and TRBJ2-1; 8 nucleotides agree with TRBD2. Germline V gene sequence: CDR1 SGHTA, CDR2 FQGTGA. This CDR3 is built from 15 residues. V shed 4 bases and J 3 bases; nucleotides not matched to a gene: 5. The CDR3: CASSWVRGGYNEQFF. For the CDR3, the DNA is TGTGCCAGCAGCTGGGTCCGGGGGGGCTACAATGAGCAGTTCTTC. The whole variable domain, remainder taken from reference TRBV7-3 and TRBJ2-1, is GAGVSQTPSNKVTEKGKYVELRCDPISGHTALYWYRQSLGQGPEFLIYFQGTGAADDSGLPNDRFFAVRPEGSVSTLKIQRTERGDSAVYLCASSWVRGGYNEQFFGPGTRLTVL.

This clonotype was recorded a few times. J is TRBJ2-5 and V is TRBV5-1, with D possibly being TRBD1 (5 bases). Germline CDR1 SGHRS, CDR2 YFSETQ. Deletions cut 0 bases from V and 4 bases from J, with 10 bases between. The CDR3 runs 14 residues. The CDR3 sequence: CASSLGQRIETQYF. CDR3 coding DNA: TGCGCCAGCAGCTTGGGACAGAGGATAGAGACCCAGTACTTC.

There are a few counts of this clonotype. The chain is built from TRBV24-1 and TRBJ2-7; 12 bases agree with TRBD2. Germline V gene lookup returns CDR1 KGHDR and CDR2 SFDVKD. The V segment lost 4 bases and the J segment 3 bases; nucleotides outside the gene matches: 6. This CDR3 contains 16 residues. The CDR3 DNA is TGTGCCACCAGTGACGCTGGGACTAGCGGGTTCTACGAGCAGTACTTC. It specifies CATSDAGTSGFYEQYF.

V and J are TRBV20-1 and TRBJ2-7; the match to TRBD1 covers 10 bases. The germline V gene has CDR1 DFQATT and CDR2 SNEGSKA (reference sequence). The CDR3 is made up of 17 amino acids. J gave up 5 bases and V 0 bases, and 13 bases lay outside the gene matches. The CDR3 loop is CSARDVGETGGFHEQYF. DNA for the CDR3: TGCAGTGCTAGAGATGTAGGCGAGACAGGGGGCTTCCACGAGCAGTACTTC.

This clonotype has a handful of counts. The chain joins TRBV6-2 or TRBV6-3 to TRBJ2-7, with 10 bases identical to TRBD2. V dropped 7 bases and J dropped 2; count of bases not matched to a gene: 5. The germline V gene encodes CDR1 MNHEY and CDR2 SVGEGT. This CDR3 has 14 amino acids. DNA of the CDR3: TGTGCCAGCATCAGGACTAGCGGTACCTACGAGCAGTACTTC. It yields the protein CASIRTSGTYEQYF.

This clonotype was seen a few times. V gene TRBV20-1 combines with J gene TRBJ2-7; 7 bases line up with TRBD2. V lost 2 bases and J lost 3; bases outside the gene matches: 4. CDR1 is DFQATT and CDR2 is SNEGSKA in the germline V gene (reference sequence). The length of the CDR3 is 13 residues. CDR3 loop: CSARKRDGYEQYF. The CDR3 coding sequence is TGCAGTGCTAGAAAGCGGGACGGCTACGAGCAGTACTTC.

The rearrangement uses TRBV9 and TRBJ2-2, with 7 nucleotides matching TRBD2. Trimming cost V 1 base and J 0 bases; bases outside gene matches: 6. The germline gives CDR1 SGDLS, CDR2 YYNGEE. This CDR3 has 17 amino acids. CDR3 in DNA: TGTGCCAGCAGCGTAACCGGGGGGAACGCGAACACCGGGGAGCTGTTTTTT. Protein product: CASSVTGGNANTGELFF.

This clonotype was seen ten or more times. This CDR3 reads CSARARMRETQYF. Here the CDR3 DNA reads TGCAGTGCTAGAGCAAGGATGAGGGAGACCCAGTACTTC. V is TRBV20-1 and J is TRBJ2-5; no reliable D call. The CDR3 runs 13 residues. In germline, CDR1 is DFQATT, CDR2 SNEGSKA (reference sequence). V lost 1 base and J 5 bases, leaving 11 bases between the germline ends.

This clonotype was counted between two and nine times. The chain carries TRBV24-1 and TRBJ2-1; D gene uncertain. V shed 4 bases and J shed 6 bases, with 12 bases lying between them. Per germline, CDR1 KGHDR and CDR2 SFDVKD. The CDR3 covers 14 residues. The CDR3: CATSDTLGSNEQFF. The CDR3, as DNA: TGTGCCACCAGTGACACATTGGGTTCCAATGAGCAGTTCTTC.

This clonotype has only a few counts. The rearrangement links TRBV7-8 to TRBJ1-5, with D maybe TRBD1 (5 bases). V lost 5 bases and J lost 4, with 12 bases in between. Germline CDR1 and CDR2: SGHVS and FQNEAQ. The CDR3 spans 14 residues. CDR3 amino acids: CASSIGGGNQPQHF. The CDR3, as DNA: TGTGCCAGCAGCATAGGCGGGGGTAATCAGCCCCAGCATTTT.